Sequencing of this T cell receptor beta chain was carried out in a study of metastatic and nonmetastatic thyroid tumors. Overall study: Thyroid patients, malignant and benign, had repertoires compared across blood and tumor or nodule tissue.

Until they underwent thyroid surgery, no patient had received any treatment. TCRdb recomputed clones from the PCR reads via MiXCR. The sample records about 8,000 clones, approximately 18% being singletons. The J segment lost 5 bases and the V segment lost 8 bases, leaving 10 bases of the junction unmatched. The CDR3 is 14 residues long. Looked up from germline, CDR1 is MNHEY and CDR2 is SMNVEV (reference sequence). The V and J genes are TRBV27 and TRBJ2-7; TRBD1 matches at 9 bases. The origin of this receptor is a female donor with papillary thyroid cancer or a benign thyroid nodule (not recorded which). Some clones in this sample may be carry-over from other donors' samples. The sequenced sample consisted of adjacent normal tissue. CDR3: CASEPYRGHHEQYF. DNA of the CDR3: TGTGCCAGCGAACCCTACAGGGGGCACCACGAGCAGTACTTC.